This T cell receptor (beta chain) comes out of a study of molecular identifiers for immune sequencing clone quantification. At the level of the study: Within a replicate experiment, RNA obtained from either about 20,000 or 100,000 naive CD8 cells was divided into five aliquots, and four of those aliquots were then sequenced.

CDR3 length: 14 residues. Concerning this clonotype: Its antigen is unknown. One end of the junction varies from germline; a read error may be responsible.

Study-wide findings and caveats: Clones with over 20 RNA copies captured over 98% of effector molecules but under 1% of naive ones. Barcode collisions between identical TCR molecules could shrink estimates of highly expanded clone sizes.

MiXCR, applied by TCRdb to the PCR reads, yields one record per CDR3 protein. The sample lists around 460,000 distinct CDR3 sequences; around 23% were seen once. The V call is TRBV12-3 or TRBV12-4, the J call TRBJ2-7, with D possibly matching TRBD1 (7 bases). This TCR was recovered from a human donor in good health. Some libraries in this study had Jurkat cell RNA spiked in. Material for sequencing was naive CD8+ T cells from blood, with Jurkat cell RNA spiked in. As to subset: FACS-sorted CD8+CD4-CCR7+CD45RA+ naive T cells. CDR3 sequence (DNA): TGTGCCAGCAGTCCAGGGGGGAGCTCCTACGGGCAGTACTTC. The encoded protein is CASSPGGSSYGQYF.